This entry lists 17 T cell receptor beta chains sequenced from one sample in a study of cytomegalovirus exposure and HLA in healthy donors. Method: immunoSEQ multiplex PCR; TCRdb's copy keeps in-frame clones and lacks some. The sample contains 200,000 to 300,000 clones, approximately 83% of which appear only once. Sequencing used PBMCs. Receptor source: a woman aged 30 to 39 in good health and CMV-seropositive.

This clone was seen more than once but under ten times. The gene calls are TRBV30 and TRBJ1-2; D call uncertain. The germline V and J ends were trimmed by 5 bases and 4 bases, with 8 bases remaining between them. The germline V gene encodes CDR1 GTSNPN and CDR2 SVGIG (reference sequence). The CDR3 has 11 residues. Here the CDR3 reads CAWGGPYGYTF. CDR3 nucleotide sequence: TGTGCCTGGGGAGGGCCCTATGGCTACACCTTC.

The rearrangement joins TRBV27 to TRBJ2-5; D is perhaps TRBD1 (6 bases). With 4 bases removed from V and 5 bases from J, the gap between germline ends came to 20 bases. The CDR3 runs 16 residues. The germline gives CDR1 MNHEY, CDR2 SMNVEV (reference sequence). Here the CDR3 DNA reads TGTGCCAGCAGTTCCCACAGGGATCTGTTAGTGGAGACCCAGTACTTC. It is translated as CASSSHRDLLVETQYF.

The chain is built from TRBV14 and TRBJ2-3; 8 positions match TRBD2. This CDR3 has 15 amino acids. Germline trimming cut 5 bases from V and 2 bases from J; bases unmatched to any gene: 6. Germline V CDR1 and CDR2: SGHDN, FVKESK. The CDR3 protein is CASSRAGVNTDTQYF. The CDR3 DNA follows: TGTGCCAGCAGCAGAGCGGGAGTTAACACAGATACGCAGTATTTT. Together with reference TRBV14 and TRBJ2-3, the CDR3 gives the full variable domain: EAGVTQFPSHSVIEKGQTVTLRCDPISGHDNLYWYRRVMGKEIKFLLHFVKESKQDESGMPNNRFLAERTGGTYSTLKVQPAELEDSGVYFCASSRAGVNTDTQYFGPGTRLTVL.

The chain carries TRBV10-3 and TRBJ1-1, with 9 positions matching TRBD1. Germline values: CDR1 ENHRY, CDR2 SYGVKD. V shed 2 bases, J shed 7 bases, and the junction held 14 bases outside the gene matches. The CDR3 consists of 17 residues. In DNA form, the CDR3 reads TGTGCCATCAGTGAGGGGGTAGGGGACAGGGACTTTGGTGAAGCTTTCTTT. Its protein product is CAISEGVGDRDFGEAFF.

The chain is built from TRBV5-4 and TRBJ2-3; 11 bases line up with TRBD2. Germline V lookup: CDR1 SGHNT, CDR2 YYREEE (reference sequence). Trimming removed 4 bases from V and 4 bases from J; junction bases left unmatched: 14. CDR3 length equals 18 residues. Written as DNA, the CDR3 is TGTGCCAGCAGCGAAGCCACCGTAGCGGGAGGGCCACCAGATACGCAGTATTTT. It specifies CASSEATVAGGPPDTQYF.

The chain employs TRBV9 and TRBJ1-2; 7 bases are shared with TRBD1. J lost 4 bases, V lost 0 bases, and 3 bases had no gene match. CDR1 and CDR2 from the germline V gene are SGDLS and YYNGEE. The CDR3 covers 14 residues. The CDR3 sequence: CASSVVRQGYGYTF. The CDR3 DNA follows: TGTGCCAGCAGCGTAGTACGACAGGGCTATGGCTACACCTTC.

The table lists this clone with a count of one. The chain uses TRBV10-3 and TRBJ1-4; 8 bases align to TRBD1. V trimming: 8 bases; J trimming: 8 bases; junction bases outside the gene matches: 7. This CDR3 is 13 amino acids long. Germline-derived CDR1 and CDR2 are ENHRY and SYGVKD. The CDR3, as DNA: TGTGCCATCGGGGGGACAGGCGGAGAAAAACTGTTTTTT. It codes for CAIGGTGGEKLFF.

This CDR3 reads CASSIVGAGVDEQFF. The CDR3 DNA reads TGTGCCAGTAGTATAGTAGGAGCGGGAGTAGATGAGCAGTTCTTC. J is TRBJ2-1 and V is TRBV19; the match to TRBD2 covers 8 bases. V shed 1 base, J shed 8 bases, and the junction held 7 bases outside the gene matches. Germline V lookup: CDR1 LNHDA, CDR2 SQIVND (reference sequence). The CDR3 contains 15 residues. The complete variable domain, with remaining parts taken from reference TRBV19 and TRBJ2-1, reads DGGITQSPKYLFRKEGQNVTLSCEQNLNHDAMYWYRQDPGQGLRLIYYSQIVNDFQKGDIAEGYSVSREKKESFPLTVTSAQKNPTAFYLCASSIVGAGVDEQFFGPGTRLTVL.

V usage is TRBV5-1 and J usage is TRBJ2-3; D remains ambiguous. The CDR3 is made up of 14 amino acids. The germline V gene has CDR1 SGHRS and CDR2 YFSETQ. V was clipped by 0 bases and J by 1 base, with 6 bases between them. CDR3: CASSLAAGTDTQYF. The CDR3 nucleotides are TGCGCCAGCAGCTTGGCGGCGGGCACAGATACGCAGTATTTT.

The chain joins TRBV6-5 to TRBJ2-1, with TRBD1 matching over 8 bases. The CDR3 consists of 12 residues. Losses at the gene ends were 8 bases for V and 13 bases for J; bases not matched to a gene: 10. Per the germline V gene, CDR1 is MNHEY and CDR2 is SVGAGI. DNA of the CDR3: TGTGCCAGCGGGGTCAGGGGGCAGGGTCAGTTCTTC. It yields the protein CASGVRGQGQFF.

The chain employs TRBV27 and TRBJ2-2, with TRBD2 matching 7 bases. Germline V gene lookup returns CDR1 MNHEY and CDR2 SMNVEV (reference sequence). Losses at the gene ends were 2 bases for V and 3 bases for J; bases not matched to a gene: 6. This CDR3 comprises 16 residues. As DNA, the CDR3 is TGTGCCAGCAGTTTAGATCGGGGGAGGGACACCGGGGAGCTGTTTTTT. It yields the protein CASSLDRGRDTGELFF.

V is TRBV10-2 and J is TRBJ2-7; maybe TRBD2 (5 bases). Germline values: CDR1 WSHSY, CDR2 SAAADI. The CDR3 is made up of 12 amino acids. The V and J ends lost 8 bases and 2 bases respectively, with 10 bases between them. The CDR3 DNA is TGCGCCAGCGAGGGCGTGGCCTACGAGCAGTACTTC. As protein: CASEGVAYEQYF.

This rearrangement joins TRBV5-1 to TRBJ1-2; D gene uncertain. Germline V gene lookup returns CDR1 SGHRS and CDR2 YFSETQ. The CDR3 totals 14 residues. Between the trimmed V and J ends, which lost 0 bases and 6 bases, there was a span of 12 bases. CDR3 nucleotide sequence: TGCGCCAGCAGCTTGGTACGGGGTATCGATGGCTACACCTTC. Translated, it gives CASSLVRGIDGYTF.

The V call is TRBV7-9, the J call TRBJ2-7, with D possibly TRBD1 on 6 matching bases. CDR3 length: 14 residues. CDR1 and CDR2 (germline): SEHNR, FQNEAQ (reference sequence). Trimming removed 8 bases at V and 4 bases at J, with 18 bases between. The CDR3 loop reads CASEVEGVLYEQYF. In DNA form, the CDR3 reads TGTGCCAGCGAGGTAGAGGGGGTGTTATACGAGCAGTACTTC.

This clone was picked up many times. Distinct nucleotide sequences in the sample also encode this CDR3. The chain is built from TRBV28 and TRBJ1-3; 9 nucleotides match TRBD1. CDR3 size: 15 residues. Trimming at V came to 5 bases and at J to 4 bases, leaving 6 bases not matched to a gene. Germline V lookup: CDR1 MDHEN, CDR2 SYDVKM. Written as DNA, the CDR3 is TGTGCCAGCAGTCCAACCGGGACAGGGGGAAACACCATATATTTT. This codes for CASSPTGTGGNTIYF.

The CDR3 sequence: CASSEYGGSYNEQFF. CDR3 coding DNA: TGTGCCAGCAGTGAGTACGGGGGCTCCTACAATGAGCAGTTCTTC. The V gene is TRBV6-1, the J gene TRBJ2-1; D may be TRBD2 (6 bases). The CDR3 extends over 15 amino acids. CDR1 MNHNS and CDR2 SASEGT come from the germline V gene. V was clipped by 3 bases and J by 0 bases, with 9 bases between them.

The chain combines TRBV7-9 with TRBJ1-1; 8 bases line up with TRBD1. The CDR3 extends over 14 amino acids. The germline V gene has CDR1 SEHNR and CDR2 FQNEAQ (reference sequence). V gave up 4 bases and J gave up 7 bases; unmatched junction bases: 8. The CDR3 region is CASSSTGVDREAFF. CDR3 in DNA: TGTGCCAGCAGCTCGACAGGGGTCGACCGTGAAGCTTTCTTT.